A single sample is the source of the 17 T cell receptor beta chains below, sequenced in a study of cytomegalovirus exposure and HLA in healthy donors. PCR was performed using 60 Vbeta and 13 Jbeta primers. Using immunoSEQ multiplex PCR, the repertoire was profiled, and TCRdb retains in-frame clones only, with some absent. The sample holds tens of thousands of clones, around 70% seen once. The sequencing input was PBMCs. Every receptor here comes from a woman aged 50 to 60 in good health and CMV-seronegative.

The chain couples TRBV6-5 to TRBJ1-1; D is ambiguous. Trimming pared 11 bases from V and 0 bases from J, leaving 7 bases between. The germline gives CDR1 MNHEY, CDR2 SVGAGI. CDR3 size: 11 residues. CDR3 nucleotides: TGTGCCGGCTTATTGAACACTGAAGCTTTCTTT. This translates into CAGLLNTEAFF.

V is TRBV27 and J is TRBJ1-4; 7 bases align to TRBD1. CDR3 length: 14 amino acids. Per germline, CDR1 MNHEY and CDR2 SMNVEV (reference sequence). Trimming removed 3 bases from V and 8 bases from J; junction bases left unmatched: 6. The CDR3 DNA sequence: TGTGCCAGCAGTTTGGTCGGGACAGCCGAAAAACTGTTTTTT. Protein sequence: CASSLVGTAEKLFF.

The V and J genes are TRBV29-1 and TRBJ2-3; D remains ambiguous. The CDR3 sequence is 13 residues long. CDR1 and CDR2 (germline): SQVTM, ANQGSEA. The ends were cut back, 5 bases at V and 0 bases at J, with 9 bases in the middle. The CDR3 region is CSVKTPSTDTQYF. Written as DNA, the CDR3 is TGCAGCGTTAAGACTCCTAGCACAGATACGCAGTATTTT.

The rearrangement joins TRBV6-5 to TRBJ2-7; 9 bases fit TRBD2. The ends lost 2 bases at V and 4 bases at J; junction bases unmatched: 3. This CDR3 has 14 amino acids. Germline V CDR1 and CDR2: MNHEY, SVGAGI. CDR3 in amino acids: CASSYASGVYEQYF. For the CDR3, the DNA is TGTGCCAGCAGTTACGCTAGCGGGGTTTACGAGCAGTACTTC.

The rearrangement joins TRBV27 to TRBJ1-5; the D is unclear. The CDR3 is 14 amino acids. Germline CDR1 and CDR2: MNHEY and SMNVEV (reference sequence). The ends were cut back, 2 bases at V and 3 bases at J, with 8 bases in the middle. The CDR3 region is CASSLNPLNQPQHF. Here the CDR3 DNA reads TGTGCCAGCAGTTTAAATCCCCTCAATCAGCCCCAGCATTTT.

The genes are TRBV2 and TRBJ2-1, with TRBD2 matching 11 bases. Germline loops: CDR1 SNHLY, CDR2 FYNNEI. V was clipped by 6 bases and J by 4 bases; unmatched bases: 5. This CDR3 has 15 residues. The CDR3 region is CASSRTSGSYNEQFF. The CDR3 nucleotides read TGTGCCAGCAGCCGCACTAGCGGGAGTTACAATGAGCAGTTCTTC. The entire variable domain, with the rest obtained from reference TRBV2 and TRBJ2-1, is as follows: EPEVTQTPSHQVTQMGQEVILRCVPISNHLYFYWYRQILGQKVEFLVSFYNNEISEKSEIFDDQFSVERPDGSNFTLKIRSTKLEDSAMYFCASSRTSGSYNEQFFGPGTRLTVL.

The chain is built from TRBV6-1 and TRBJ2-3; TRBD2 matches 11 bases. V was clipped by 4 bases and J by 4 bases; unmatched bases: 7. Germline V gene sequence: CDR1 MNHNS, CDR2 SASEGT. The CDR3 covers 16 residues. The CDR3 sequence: CASSVSGGARADTQYF. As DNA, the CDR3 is TGTGCCAGCAGTGTTAGCGGGGGGGCGAGAGCAGATACGCAGTATTTT.

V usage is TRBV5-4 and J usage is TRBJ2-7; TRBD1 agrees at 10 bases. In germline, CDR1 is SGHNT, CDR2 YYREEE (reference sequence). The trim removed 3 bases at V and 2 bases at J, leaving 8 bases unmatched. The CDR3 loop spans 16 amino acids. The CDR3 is CASSSDRGRGTYEQYF. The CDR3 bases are TGTGCCAGCAGCTCGGACAGGGGGAGAGGGACCTACGAGCAGTACTTC.

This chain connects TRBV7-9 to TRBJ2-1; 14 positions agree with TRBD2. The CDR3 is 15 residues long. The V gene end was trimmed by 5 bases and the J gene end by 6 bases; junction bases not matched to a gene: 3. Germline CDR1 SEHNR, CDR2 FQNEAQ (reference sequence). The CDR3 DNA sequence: TGTGCCAGCAGCCGCGGGACTAGCGGGAGCAATGAGCAGTTCTTC. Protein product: CASSRGTSGSNEQFF.

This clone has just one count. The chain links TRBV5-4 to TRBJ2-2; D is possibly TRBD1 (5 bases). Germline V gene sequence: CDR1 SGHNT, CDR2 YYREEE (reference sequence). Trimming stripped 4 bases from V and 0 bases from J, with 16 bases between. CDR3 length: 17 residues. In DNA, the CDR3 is TGTGCCAGCAGCAGGACAAGCCGTCCCGCGAACACCGGGGAGCTGTTTTTT. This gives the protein CASSRTSRPANTGELFF.

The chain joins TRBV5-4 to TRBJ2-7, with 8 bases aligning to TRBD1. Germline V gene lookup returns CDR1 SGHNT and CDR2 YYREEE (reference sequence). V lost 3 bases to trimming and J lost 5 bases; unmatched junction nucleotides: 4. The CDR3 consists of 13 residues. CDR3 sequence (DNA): TGTGCCAGCAGCTGGACAGGGTTAGACGAGCAGTACTTC. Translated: CASSWTGLDEQYF.

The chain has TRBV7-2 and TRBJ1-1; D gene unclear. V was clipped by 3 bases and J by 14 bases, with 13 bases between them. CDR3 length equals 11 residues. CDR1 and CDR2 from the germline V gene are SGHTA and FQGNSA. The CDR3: CASSLYGPSFF. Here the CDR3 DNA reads TGTGCCAGCAGCTTGTATGGCCCTAGCTTCTTT.

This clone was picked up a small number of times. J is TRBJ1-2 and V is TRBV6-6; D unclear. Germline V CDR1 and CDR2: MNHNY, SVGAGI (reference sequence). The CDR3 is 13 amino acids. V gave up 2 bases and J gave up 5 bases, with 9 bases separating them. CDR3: CASSYLGDYGYTF. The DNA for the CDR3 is TGTGCCAGCAGTTACCTCGGGGATTATGGCTACACCTTC.

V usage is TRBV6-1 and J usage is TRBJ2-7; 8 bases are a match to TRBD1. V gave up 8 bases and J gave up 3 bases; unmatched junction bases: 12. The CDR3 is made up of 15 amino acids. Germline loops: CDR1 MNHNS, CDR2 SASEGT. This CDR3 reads CASAKQGVTYYEQYF. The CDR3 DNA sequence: TGTGCCAGCGCCAAACAGGGGGTGACCTACTACGAGCAGTACTTC.

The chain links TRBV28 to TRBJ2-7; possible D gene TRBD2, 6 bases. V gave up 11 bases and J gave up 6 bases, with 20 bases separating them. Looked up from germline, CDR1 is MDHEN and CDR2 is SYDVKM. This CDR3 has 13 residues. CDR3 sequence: CASSRLDVSEQYF. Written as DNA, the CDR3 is TGTGCCTCCTCCCGACTAGATGTTTCCGAGCAGTACTTC.

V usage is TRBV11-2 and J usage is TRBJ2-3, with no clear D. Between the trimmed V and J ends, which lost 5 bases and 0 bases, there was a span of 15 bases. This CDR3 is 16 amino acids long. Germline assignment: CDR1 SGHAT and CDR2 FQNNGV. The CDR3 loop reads CASSRTRLASTDTQYF. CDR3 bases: TGTGCCAGCAGCCGAACCCGACTTGCGAGCACAGATACGCAGTATTTT.

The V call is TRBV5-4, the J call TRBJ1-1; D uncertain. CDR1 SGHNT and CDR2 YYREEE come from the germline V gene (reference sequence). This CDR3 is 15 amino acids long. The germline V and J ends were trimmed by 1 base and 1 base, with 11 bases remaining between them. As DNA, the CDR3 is TGTGCCAGCAGCTTGCCCGACACCCAGAACACTGAAGCTTTCTTT. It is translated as CASSLPDTQNTEAFF.